This T cell receptor beta chain was identified in a study of somatic mutations in cytotoxic T cells in rheumatoid arthritis. Findings of the study overall: No correction for multiple comparisons was applied to the slight TRBV07 underrepresentation in rheumatoid arthritis patients. With age, CD8+ clonality increased in rheumatoid arthritis patients, whereas no such increase appeared in healthy controls.

For this clone: Its specificity is unknown.

Using immunoSEQ multiplex PCR, the repertoire was profiled, and TCRdb retains in-frame clones only, with some absent. Here the sample spans some 10,000 clones, 60% to 85% being singletons. The CDR3 spans 15 residues. V was clipped by 1 base and J by 6 bases, with 13 bases between them. Germline-derived CDR1 and CDR2 are LGHNA and YSLEER. Sequencing input: CD8+ T cells sorted from blood. The rearrangement uses TRBV4-3 and TRBJ2-4; D perhaps matches TRBD1 (5 bases). This TCR was sampled from a man aged 50 or older in good health. The DNA of the CDR3 is TGCGCCAGCAGCCAAGTTTCTAGGGGTGTAAACATTCAGTACTTC. Residues: CASSQVSRGVNIQYF.